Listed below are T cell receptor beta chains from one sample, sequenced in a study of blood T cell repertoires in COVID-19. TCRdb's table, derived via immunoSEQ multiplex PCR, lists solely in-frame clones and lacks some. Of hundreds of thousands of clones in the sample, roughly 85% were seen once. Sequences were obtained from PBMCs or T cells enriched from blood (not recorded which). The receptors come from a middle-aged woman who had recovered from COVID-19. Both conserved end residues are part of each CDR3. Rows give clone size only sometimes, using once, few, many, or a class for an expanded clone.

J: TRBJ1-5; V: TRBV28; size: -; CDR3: CASSSLGGGNQPQHF
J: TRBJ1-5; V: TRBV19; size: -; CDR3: CASISVYGNQPQHF
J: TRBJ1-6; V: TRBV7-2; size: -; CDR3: CASSPQGSNSPLHF
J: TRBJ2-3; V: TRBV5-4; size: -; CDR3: CASSIAGDSDTQYF
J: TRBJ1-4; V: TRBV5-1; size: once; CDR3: CASSEGQPNEKLFF
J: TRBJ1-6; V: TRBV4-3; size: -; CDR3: CASSQGGSPLHF
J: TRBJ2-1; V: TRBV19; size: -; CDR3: CASSIATSGKDEQFF
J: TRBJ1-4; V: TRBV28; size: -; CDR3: CATNRPGQGSEKLFF
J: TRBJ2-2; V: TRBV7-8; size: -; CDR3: CASSLAPSGGARTGELFF
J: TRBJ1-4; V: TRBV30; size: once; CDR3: CAWSVGRGWNEKLFF
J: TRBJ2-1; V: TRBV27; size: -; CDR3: CASSDETLPPYNEQFF